The 21 T cell receptor beta chains given below trace back to one sample, sequenced in a study of OX40 agonist ivuxolimab in advanced cancers. The library came from the immunoSEQ multiplex PCR assay. TCRdb holds this immuneACCESS table with in-frame rearrangements only. Some clones are missing; in checked studies, unresolved V genes explain under half, and the rest has no known cause. The sample table lists about 74,000 clones, about 82% of them with a count of one. The leading ten clones occupy about 6.9% of the sample. The sample was CD4+ or CD8+ T cells sorted from blood, taken in a trial of the OX40 agonist ivuxolimab. Receptors originate from an adult with an advanced solid tumor such as melanoma, head and neck, liver or kidney cancer.

The chain joins TRBV12-5 to TRBJ1-5; D gene ambiguous. The CDR3 covers 13 residues. CDR1 LGHNT and CDR2 FRNRAP come from the germline V gene. Trimming took 0 bases from V and 7 from J, leaving 7 bases between them. The CDR3 is CASGLVQGQPQHF. The CDR3 coding sequence is TGTGCTAGTGGTTTGGTACAAGGGCAGCCCCAGCATTTT.

The chain has TRBV30 and TRBJ1-2; 7 bases align to TRBD1. The CDR3 length is 13 residues. Trimming removed 0 bases from V and 7 bases from J; junction bases left unmatched: 5. Germline V gene data show CDR1 as GTSNPN and CDR2 as SVGIG (reference sequence). The CDR3 is CAWSVQGSSGYTF. CDR3 DNA sequence: TGTGCCTGGAGTGTACAGGGGTCGAGTGGCTACACCTTC. The full variable domain, in which reference TRBV30 and TRBJ1-2 provide the parts outside the CDR3, is SQTIHQWPATLVQPVGSPLSLECTVEGTSNPNLYWYRQAAGRGLQLLFYSVGIGQISSEVPQNLSASRPQDRQFILSSKKLLLSDSGFYLCAWSVQGSSGYTFGSGTRLTVV.

The chain couples TRBV18 to TRBJ1-2; the D is unclear. Per the germline V gene, CDR1 is KGHSH and CDR2 is LQKENI. The V end was cut by 0 bases, the J end by 5 bases, with 10 bases between. The CDR3 has 14 residues. CDR3 in DNA: TGTGCCAGCTCACCACCGACGGGTTTGTATGGCTACACCTTC. It codes for CASSPPTGLYGYTF.

The gene calls are TRBV21-1 and TRBJ2-7; the listed D gene, TRBD2, was not tested against the DNA. TRBV21-1 is marked as a pseudogene. The CDR3 loop spans 16 amino acids. Here the CDR3 reads CASRGGLAGGSYEQYF. The CDR3 DNA follows: TGTGCCAGCCGGGGGGGACTAGCGGGAGGATCCTACGAGCAGTACTTC.

The chain links TRBV7-8 to TRBJ1-4; no firm D call. The V end was cut by 5 bases, the J end by 6 bases, with 16 bases between. The CDR3 extends over 15 amino acids. Germline values: CDR1 SGHVS, CDR2 FQNEAQ. The CDR3 DNA sequence: TGTGCCAGCAGCCATCGAGAAACTCCGTATGAAAAACTGTTTTTT. This codes for CASSHRETPYEKLFF.

J is TRBJ2-3 and V is TRBV18; no reliable D call. The CDR3 consists of 14 residues. Looked up from germline, CDR1 is KGHSH and CDR2 is LQKENI. The V and J ends lost 5 bases and 2 bases respectively, with 11 bases between them. The CDR3 region has the DNA TGTGCCAGCTCAGACCTTATCCCCACAGATACGCAGTATTTT. Amino acids: CASSDLIPTDTQYF.

As for this clone: Within the sample, other DNA sequences also encode this same CDR3. The CDR3 bases are TGTGCCAGCAGCTTTGAGGGGGGTGGCGCTGAAGCTTTCTTT. Translating it yields CASSFEGGGAEAFF. This rearrangement joins TRBV7-9 to TRBJ1-1, with D maybe TRBD1 (6 bases). The CDR3 totals 14 residues. Deletions cut 3 bases from V and 6 bases from J, with 14 bases between. Germline CDR1 is SEHNR and CDR2 is FQNEAQ (reference sequence).

The chain employs TRBV7-3 and TRBJ1-6; 9 bases agree with TRBD1. The CDR3 has 15 residues. V dropped 5 bases and J dropped 7; count of bases not matched to a gene: 6. CDR1 is SGHTA, CDR2 FQGTGA, per germline. CDR3: CASSPGQGRNSPLHF. DNA of the CDR3: TGTGCCAGCAGCCCTGGACAGGGGCGGAATTCACCCCTCCACTTT.

This clone was observed a handful of times. The chain joins TRBV27 to TRBJ1-6; D is perhaps TRBD1 (6 bases). Germline values: CDR1 MNHEY, CDR2 SMNVEV (reference sequence). CDR3 size: 17 residues. Trimming stripped 7 bases from V and 0 bases from J, with 16 bases between. The CDR3 DNA sequence: TGTGCCAGCAAGGTGACAGGCTTGAGCTCCTATAATTCACCCCTCCACTTT. It translates to CASKVTGLSSYNSPLHF.

The chain links TRBV4-1 to TRBJ1-1; D perhaps matches TRBD1 (5 bases). CDR1 is MGHRA and CDR2 is YSYEKL in the germline V gene. The CDR3 covers 15 residues. Trimming stripped 3 bases from V and 9 bases from J, with 20 bases between. The CDR3 DNA reads as TGCGCCAGCAGCCAGGGTGGGGCGGCAGGGTATCAAGCTTTCTTT. This codes for CASSQGGAAGYQAFF.

The rearrangement joins TRBV7-2 to TRBJ1-2, with D possibly matching TRBD1 (6 bases). Germline V gene lookup returns CDR1 SGHTA and CDR2 FQGNSA. V was shortened by 5 bases and J by 8 bases, with 21 bases between the two germline ends. The CDR3 length is 15 residues. As DNA, the CDR3 is TGTGCCAGCAGCATAACCCGACGCTACAGGGACGGCTACACCTTC. This translates into CASSITRRYRDGYTF.

This chain links TRBV6-1 with TRBJ1-5; possibly TRBD1 for D (6 bases). Germline V CDR1 and CDR2: MNHNS, SASEGT. This CDR3 contains 15 residues. V was pared by 9 bases and J by 4 bases, with 19 bases between. The CDR3 protein is CASRPEDSRNQPQHF. The DNA of the CDR3 is TGTGCCAGTAGACCCGAGGACAGTAGAAATCAGCCCCAGCATTTT.

V is TRBV11-2 and J is TRBJ2-5, with D perhaps assigned TRBD1 or TRBD2 (5 bases each). The DNA end is more similar to TRBJ2-7, so the J call may be wrong. From germline, CDR1 is SGHAT and CDR2 FQNNGV. CDR3 length equals 14 residues. CDR3 bases: TGTGCCAGCAGCTCAAGACGGGGCCCCTACGAGCAGTACTTC. It codes for CASSSRRGPYEQYF.

The CDR3 region is CASSLRTAQETQYF. CDR3 sequence (DNA): TGTGCCAGCAGCTTACGGACAGCGCAAGAGACCCAGTACTTC. The V call is TRBV7-2, the J call TRBJ2-5; TRBD1 might be the D (6 bases). V was cut by 2 bases and J by 2 bases, with 9 bases left in between. This CDR3 is 14 amino acids long. Germline CDR1 SGHTA, CDR2 FQGNSA.

This clone was detected once. The chain is built from TRBV7-9 and TRBJ2-7; TRBD2 might be the D (6 bases). Trimming took off 3 bases at V and 0 bases at J, with 12 bases between the two ends. CDR3 length: 15 residues. CDR1 and CDR2 (germline): SEHNR, FQNEAQ (reference sequence). CDR3 in amino acids: CASSLYDGSSYEQYF. The CDR3 nucleotides read TGTGCCAGCAGCTTGTATGACGGGAGCTCCTACGAGCAGTACTTC.

The rearrangement joins TRBV4-1 to TRBJ2-7; TRBD2 agrees at 11 bases. The CDR3 is made up of 17 amino acids. V was pared by 4 bases and J by 3 bases, with 11 bases of the junction left unmatched. Looked up from germline, CDR1 is MGHRA and CDR2 is YSYEKL. In DNA, the CDR3 is TGCGCCAGCAGCCCCCGTCTAGCGGGGGGCCGGGGCTACGAGCAGTACTTC. This codes for CASSPRLAGGRGYEQYF.

This clone was picked up one time. CDR3 protein: CASSPRPGLAKETQYF. CDR3 in DNA: TGTGCCAGCAGCCCCCGGCCGGGACTAGCGAAAGAGACCCAGTACTTC. The chain joins TRBV14 to TRBJ2-5; 10 bases agree with TRBD2. The CDR3 extends over 16 amino acids. Trimming cost V 4 bases and J 3 bases; bases outside gene matches: 8. Per the germline V gene, CDR1 is SGHDN and CDR2 is FVKESK. Looking up the rest from reference TRBV14 and TRBJ2-5 gives the full variable domain: EAGVTQFPSHSVIEKGQTVTLRCDPISGHDNLYWYRRVMGKEIKFLLHFVKESKQDESGMPNNRFLAERTGGTYSTLKVQPAELEDSGVYFCASSPRPGLAKETQYFGPGTRLLVL.

This chain uses TRBV6-1 with TRBJ2-1; D possibly corresponds to TRBD2 (7 bases). Trimming removed 5 bases from V and 8 bases from J, with 19 bases in between. In germline, CDR1 is MNHNS, CDR2 SASEGT. The length of the CDR3 is 15 residues. The CDR3 sequence is CASSPSAGAFYEQFF. The DNA of the CDR3 is TGTGCCAGCAGTCCCTCTGCGGGGGCCTTCTATGAGCAGTTCTTC.

This chain joins TRBV29-1 and TRBJ1-1; D is unclear. CDR1 is SQVTM, CDR2 ANQGSEA, per germline. The CDR3 length is 13 residues. V was clipped by 0 bases and J by 2 bases, with 7 bases between them. The CDR3 DNA follows: TGCAGCGTTGAAGACGGACCCAACACTGAAGCTTTCTTT. This encodes CSVEDGPNTEAFF.

This chain uses TRBV14 with TRBJ1-1; D might be TRBD1 (6 bases). The CDR3 has 15 amino acids. Germline V CDR1 and CDR2: SGHDN, FVKESK. V was trimmed by 2 bases and J by 4 bases, leaving 14 bases between them. CDR3 nucleotides: TGTGCCAGCAGCCAACTAACGGGACAAAGCACTGAAGCTTTCTTT. The encoded protein is CASSQLTGQSTEAFF.

V and J are TRBV7-2 and TRBJ2-5; D gene uncertain. Trimming pared 7 bases from V and 4 bases from J, leaving 13 bases between. CDR1 SGHTA and CDR2 FQGNSA come from the germline V gene. This CDR3 has 13 residues. As DNA, the CDR3 is TGTGCCAGCACTACTGACCGAGGAGAGACCCAGTACTTC. This codes for CASTTDRGETQYF. The full variable domain, its missing parts supplied by reference TRBV7-2 and TRBJ2-5, is GAGVSQSPSNKVTEKGKDVELRCDPISGHTALYWYRQSLGQGLEFLIYFQGNSAPDKSGLPSDRFSAERTGGSVSTLTIQRTQQEDSAVYLCASTTDRGETQYFGPGTRLLVL.